This TCR beta chain stems from a study of cytomegalovirus exposure and HLA in healthy donors. Looking at the study overall: Among the approximately 420 donors who were genotyped, roughly 86% fell in the genetic ancestry cluster that is associated with self-reported Caucasian donors.

At collection, donors were nominally healthy, but unrecorded immune exposures were probable. Researchers ran the PCR with 60 Vbeta and 13 Jbeta primers. Repertoires were generated with immunoSEQ multiplex PCR, while TCRdb's copy carries only in-frame clones and drops some. Of some 140,000 clones listed, approximately 73% were seen once; the top ten hold over 1%. The germline V gene has CDR1 SQVTM and CDR2 ANQGSEA. This CDR3 spans 17 amino acids. J lost 7 bases, V lost 4 bases, and 18 bases had no gene match. Material: PBMCs. The receptor's source is a woman aged 40 to 50 in good health and CMV-seronegative. The chain is built from TRBV29-1 and TRBJ2-3, with TRBD1 identical over 9 bases. For the CDR3, the DNA is TGCAGCGTTGCGGGCCCCACAGGGGACAGGGTAGAAAATACGCAGTATTTT. It is translated as CSVAGPTGDRVENTQYF.